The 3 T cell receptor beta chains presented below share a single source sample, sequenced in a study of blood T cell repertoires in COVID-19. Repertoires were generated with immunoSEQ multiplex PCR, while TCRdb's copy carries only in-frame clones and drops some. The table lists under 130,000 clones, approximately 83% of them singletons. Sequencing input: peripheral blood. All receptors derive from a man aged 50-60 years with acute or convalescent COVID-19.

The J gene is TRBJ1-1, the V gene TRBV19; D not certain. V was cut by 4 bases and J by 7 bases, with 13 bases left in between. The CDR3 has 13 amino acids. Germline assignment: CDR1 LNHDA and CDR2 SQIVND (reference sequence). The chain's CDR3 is CASSTLRHFEAFF. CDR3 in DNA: TGTGCCAGTAGTACCCTCCGACATTTTGAAGCTTTCTTT. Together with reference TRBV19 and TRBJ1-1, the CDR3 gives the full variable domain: DGGITQSPKYLFRKEGQNVTLSCEQNLNHDAMYWYRQDPGQGLRLIYYSQIVNDFQKGDIAEGYSVSREKKESFPLTVTSAQKNPTAFYLCASSTLRHFEAFFGQGTRLTVV.

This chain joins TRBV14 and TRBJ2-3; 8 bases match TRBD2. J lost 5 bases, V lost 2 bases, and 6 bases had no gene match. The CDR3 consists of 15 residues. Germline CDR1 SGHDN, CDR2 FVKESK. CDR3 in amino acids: CASSQSAGVGDTQYF. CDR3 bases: TGTGCCAGCAGCCAATCAGCGGGAGTAGGAGATACGCAGTATTTT.

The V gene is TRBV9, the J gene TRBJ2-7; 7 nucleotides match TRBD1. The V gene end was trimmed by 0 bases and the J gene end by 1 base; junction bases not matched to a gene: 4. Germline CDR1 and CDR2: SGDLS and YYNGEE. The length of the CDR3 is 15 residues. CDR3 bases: TGTGCCAGCAGCGTAGCAGACAGGGTTTCCTACGAGCAGTACTTC. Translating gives CASSVADRVSYEQYF. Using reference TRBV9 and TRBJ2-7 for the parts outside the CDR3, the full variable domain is DSGVTQTPKHLITATGQRVTLRCSPRSGDLSVYWYQQSLDQGLQFLIQYYNGEERAKGNILERFSAQQFPDLHSELNLSSLELGDSALYFCASSVADRVSYEQYFGPGTRLTVT.